This is a list of T cell receptor beta chains from one sample in a study of T-cell reconstitution after alpha-beta-depleted transplantation in children. MiXCR, run by TCRdb on the PCR reads, gives a single entry per CDR3 protein. The sample consists of 400,000 to 500,000 distinct CDR3 sequences, approximately 11% of them appearing once. Sequencing used PBMCs from the stem cell graft donor, obtained from the stem cell graft. The receptors come from a human donor who donated a stem cell graft to a child with acute myeloid leukemia. Both conserved end residues are part of each CDR3. The D gene is left open where the match is weak. Some rows have no size entry. The others give once, few or many, or a class for an expanded clone.

TRBD1	TRBJ2-5	TRBV20-1	few	CSAPGQGQETQYF	TGCAGTGCGCCCGGACAGGGACAAGAGACCCAGTACTTC
-	TRBJ1-1	TRBV20-1	-	CSARPAGTEAFF	TGCAGTGCTAGGCCGGCGGGCACTGAAGCTTTCTTT
TRBD2	TRBJ2-5	TRBV6-2/TRBV6-3	-	CASRTSGVKKETQYF	TGTGCCAGCCGAACTAGCGGGGTAAAAAAAGAGACCCAGTACTTC
-	TRBJ2-6	TRBV12-3/TRBV12-4	many	CASRQSSGANVLTF	TGTGCCAGCAGACAGTCCTCTGGGGCCAACGTCCTGACTTTC
TRBD2	TRBJ2-3	TRBV11-1	-	CASNIAGGLATSTDTQYF	TGTGCCAGCAACATAGCGGGAGGACTAGCCACTAGCACAGATACGCAGTATTTT
TRBD2	TRBJ2-1	TRBV4-2	-	CASSPLAGGLPEQFF	TGTGCCAGCAGCCCACTAGCGGGGGGGCTCCCTGAGCAGTTCTTC
-	TRBJ2-3	TRBV9	few	CASSVGYTKQYF	TGTGCCAGCAGCGTAGGTTATACGAAGCAGTATTTT
TRBD2	TRBJ2-3	TRBV6-5	many	CASSYSTFTSGSADTQYF	TGTGCCAGCAGTTACTCGACCTTTACTAGCGGGTCCGCAGATACGCAGTATTTT
TRBD1	TRBJ1-5	TRBV30	-	CAWSETGVINQPQHF	TGTGCCTGGAGTGAAACAGGGGTCATCAATCAGCCCCAGCATTTT
TRBD2	TRBJ2-2	TRBV20-1	-	CSASDSGRALTGELFF	TGCAGTGCTAGTGATAGCGGGAGGGCCCTGACCGGGGAGCTGTTTTTT
TRBD2	TRBJ2-3	TRBV7-6	many	CASRFSGISTDTQYF	TGTGCCAGCAGGTTTAGCGGGATTAGCACAGATACGCAGTATTTT
TRBD1	TRBJ2-1	TRBV10-3	few	CAISGGGTGGNEQFF	TGTGCCATCAGTGGGGGGGGGACAGGGGGCAATGAGCAGTTCTTC
-	TRBJ2-1	TRBV6-2/TRBV6-3	-	CASRQTGSSYNEQFF	TGTGCCAGCAGACAGACTGGGAGCTCCTACAATGAGCAGTTCTTC
-	TRBJ1-1	TRBV14	few	CASTLWGPSSNTEAFF	TGTGCCAGCACCCTCTGGGGGCCCAGCTCGAACACTGAAGCTTTCTTT
TRBD2	TRBJ2-5	TRBV10-3	-	CAISAGLAGGPKVRPETQYF	TGTGCCATCAGTGCTGGACTAGCGGGGGGGCCCAAGGTGCGGCCAGAGACCCAGTACTTC
-	TRBJ1-2	TRBV12-5	few	CASGLVVLRASYGYTF	TGTGCTAGTGGTTTGGTGGTATTGAGGGCTTCCTATGGCTACACCTTC
-	TRBJ2-5	TRBV4-1	few	CASSQGPWQETQYF	TGCGCCAGCAGCCAAGGACCGTGGCAAGAGACCCAGTACTTC
TRBD1	TRBJ2-5	TRBV10-3	many	CAISDPLKTGEETQYF	TGTGCCATCAGTGATCCCCTAAAGACAGGGGAAGAGACCCAGTACTTC
-	TRBJ1-6	TRBV7-2	-	CASSPGQTLSPLHF	TGTGCCAGCAGCCCAGGACAGACCCTTTCACCCCTCCACTTT
-	TRBJ2-3	TRBV4-1	-	CASSLQPGRSTDTQYF	TGCGCCAGCAGCCTTCAGCCGGGGCGTAGCACAGATACGCAGTATTTT
-	TRBJ2-5	TRBV25-1	-	CASSEHGGLLETQYF	TGTGCCAGCTCCGAACATGGTGGACTGCTAGAGACCCAGTACTTC
-	TRBJ2-2	TRBV20-1	many	CSASGGQNTGELFF	TGCAGTGCTAGTGGTGGGCAAAACACCGGGGAGCTGTTTTTT
-	TRBJ1-1	TRBV29-1	many	CSVVLRQGRSAAFF	TGCAGCGTTGTCCTCCGGCAGGGGAGGTCCGCGGCTTTCTTT
TRBD1	TRBJ2-6	TRBV5-1	many	CASSPAGTGSGANVLTF	TGCGCCAGCAGCCCAGCCGGGACAGGGTCCGGGGCCAACGTCCTGACTTTC
-	TRBJ2-1	TRBV20-1	-	CSASKVEPEQFF	TGCAGTGCTAGTAAGGTCGAACCTGAGCAGTTCTTC
-	TRBJ2-3	TRBV6-1	-	CASSEVSWDTQYF	TGTGCCAGCAGTGAAGTCAGTTGGGATACGCAGTATTTT